The TCR beta chain under discussion was sequenced for a study of T cells in Graves' hyperthyroidism and ophthalmopathy. Only a few counts were recorded for this clonotype. From RNA transcripts, TCR beta CDR3 regions were amplified. A set of HTBI primers served as the primers for a first-round RT-PCR of the TCR CDR3. MiXCR was run by TCRdb on the multiplex PCR reads, yielding one entry per CDR3 protein. The sample has approximately 600,000 distinct CDR3 sequences; roughly 15% are singletons. The germline V gene encodes CDR1 SGDLS and CDR2 YYNGEE. With 4 bases clipped from V and 5 bases from J, the junction kept 9 bases outside the gene matches. The CDR3 extends over 16 amino acids.

The chain employs TRBV9 and TRBJ2-7, with TRBD2 matching 13 bases. Sequencing was carried out using blood. The receptor comes from a woman aged 25 to 39 with Graves' hyperthyroidism. DNA of the CDR3: TGTGCCAGCAGCCCGAGAGGACTAGCGGGAGTTAACGAGCAGTACTTC. This codes for CASSPRGLAGVNEQYF. The full variable domain, in which reference TRBV9 and TRBJ2-7 provide the parts outside the CDR3, is DSGVTQTPKHLITATGQRVTLRCSPRSGDLSVYWYQQSLDQGLQFLIQYYNGEERAKGNILERFSAQQFPDLHSELNLSSLELGDSALYFCASSPRGLAGVNEQYFGPGTRLTVT.